This is a list of T cell receptor beta chains from one sample in a study of response to subunit inactivated influenza vaccine. TCRdb reprocessed the RT-PCR reads via MiXCR and lists one record per CDR3 protein. The sample records 500,000 to 600,000 distinct CDR3 sequences, over 9.5% being singletons. The material sequenced was PBMCs from blood, taken on the day of vaccination. All receptors come from a man aged 45 to 65 who received an inactivated influenza vaccine. Each CDR3 is given with its conserved first and last residue. The D gene is left open where the match is weak. Only some rows state a clone size, as once, few, many or a class for expanded clones.

D: -; V: TRBV11-2; J: TRBJ2-4; size: -; CDR3: CASSPNGRKNIQYF; DNA: TGTGCCAGCAGCCCCAACGGACGGAAAAACATTCAGTACTTC
D: -; V: TRBV4-2; J: TRBJ2-1; size: few; CDR3: CASSQGSGGVRNEQFF; DNA: TGTGCCAGCAGCCAAGGCTCTGGGGGAGTGAGAAATGAGCAGTTCTTC
D: -; V: TRBV20-1; J: TRBJ1-3; size: -; CDR3: CRGEAPGGWRNTIYF; DNA: TGCAGGGGAGAGGCCCCTGGCGGGTGGCGAAACACCATATATTTT
D: -; V: TRBV7-2; J: TRBJ1-2; size: -; CDR3: CASSLAMGLGYTF; DNA: TGTGCCAGCAGCTTAGCTATGGGGCTAGGCTACACCTTC
D: -; V: TRBV29-1; J: TRBJ2-3; size: few; CDR3: CSVRNPSTDTQYF; DNA: TGCAGCGTGAGGAATCCTAGCACAGATACGCAGTATTTT
D: -; V: TRBV20-1; J: TRBJ2-3; size: -; CDR3: CSAIRDGDYF; DNA: TGCAGTGCTATCCGGGACGGCGACTATTTT
D: TRBD1; V: TRBV7-2; J: TRBJ1-3; size: few; CDR3: CASSLAGGGNTIYF; DNA: TGTGCCAGCAGCTTAGCAGGGGGCGGAAACACCATATATTTT
D: -; V: TRBV5-1; J: TRBJ2-5; size: many; CDR3: CASSQRRQETQYF; DNA: TGCGCCAGCAGCCAAAGGAGGCAAGAGACCCAGTACTTC
D: TRBD2; V: TRBV6-2/TRBV6-3; J: TRBJ2-7; size: few; CDR3: CASSFRIGGTAFSYEQYF; DNA: TGTGCCAGCAGTTTTAGGATCGGGGGGACCGCATTTTCCTACGAGCAGTACTTC
D: TRBD2; V: TRBV20-1; J: TRBJ2-1; size: few; CDR3: CSARRTSGNHEQFF; DNA: TGCAGTGCTAGACGGACTAGCGGGAACCATGAGCAGTTCTTC
D: -; V: TRBV5-1; J: TRBJ2-7; size: -; CDR3: CASSLENGFYEQYF; DNA: TGCGCCAGCAGCTTGGAAAATGGGTTCTACGAGCAGTACTTC
D: -; V: TRBV20-1; J: TRBJ2-1; size: few; CDR3: CSAPRGAIEQFF; DNA: TGCAGTGCTCCTCGAGGAGCGATAGAGCAGTTCTTC
D: -; V: TRBV7-3; J: TRBJ2-1; size: -; CDR3: CASSPGASYEQFF; DNA: TGTGCCAGCAGCCCCGGGGCTAGCTATGAGCAGTTCTTC
D: TRBD2; V: TRBV7-8; J: TRBJ2-7; size: -; CDR3: CASSSPGLAYHEQYF; DNA: TGTGCCAGCAGCTCGCCGGGACTAGCGTACCACGAGCAGTACTTC
D: TRBD1; V: TRBV19; J: TRBJ2-7; size: few; CDR3: CASSTTDRAGEQYF; DNA: TGTGCCAGTAGTACCACGGACAGGGCGGGCGAGCAGTACTTC
D: -; V: TRBV29-1; J: TRBJ1-1; size: few; CDR3: CSVRTGGKAFF; DNA: TGCAGCGTTCGAACGGGGGGAAAAGCTTTCTTT
D: -; V: TRBV7-9; J: TRBJ1-2; size: many; CDR3: CASSLSGDLYGYTF; DNA: TGTGCCAGCAGCTTATCTGGAGACCTTTATGGCTACACCTTC
D: -; V: TRBV10-3; J: TRBJ2-3; size: -; CDR3: CAISDGGTDTQYF; DNA: TGTGCCATCAGTGATGGTGGCACAGATACGCAGTATTTT
D: TRBD2; V: TRBV6-2/TRBV6-3; J: TRBJ2-1; size: -; CDR3: CASSSRLAGVRLRSYNEQFF; DNA: TGTGCCAGCAGTTCCAGACTAGCGGGGGTGAGACTCCGCTCCTACAATGAGCAGTTCTTC
D: -; V: TRBV21-1; J: TRBJ2-7; size: few; CDR3: CASSSTYLGRQYEQYF; DNA: TGTGCCAGCAGCTCCACCTACCTCGGCAGGCAGTACGAGCAGTACTTC
D: TRBD2; V: TRBV12-3/TRBV12-4; J: TRBJ2-3; size: -; CDR3: CASTTTLAADTQYF; DNA: TGTGCCAGCACCACCACCCTAGCGGCAGATACGCAGTATTTT
D: -; V: TRBV20-1; J: TRBJ2-1; size: -; CDR3: CSARGLGGGTYNEQFF; DNA: TGCAGTGCTAGAGGTCTCGGTGGGGGGACCTACAATGAGCAGTTCTTC
D: -; V: TRBV7-2; J: TRBJ2-4; size: -; CDR3: CASSLGPGVENIQYF; DNA: TGTGCCAGCAGCTTAGGGCCAGGGGTTGAAAACATTCAGTACTTC
D: -; V: TRBV5-1; J: TRBJ2-1; size: -; CDR3: CASSLDSRTGQFF; DNA: TGCGCCAGCAGCTTGGACAGCCGAACAGGGCAGTTCTTC